This is a list of T cell receptor beta chains from one sample in a study of blood T cell repertoires in COVID-19. Profiling relied on immunoSEQ multiplex PCR, and the TCRdb table lists in-frame clones only, not all of them. The sample consists of tens of thousands of clones, over 80% of them appearing once. The sample taken for sequencing was peripheral blood. These receptors were obtained from a human donor in a cohort sampled during active COVID-19. The CDR3 runs from the conserved cysteine through the conserved F or W. A D gene is named only where the DNA matches it firmly. Only some rows state a clone size, as once, few, many or a class for expanded clones.

>15|TRBV19|TRBD1|-|TRBJ1-2
CASSPRTGGGYGYTF
TGTGCCAGTAGTCCGAGGACAGGGGGCGGCTATGGCTACACCTTC
>18|TRBV13|TRBD2|-|TRBJ2-3
CASSGGLAGPGYTDTQYF
TGTGCCAGCAGTGGTGGGTTAGCGGGGCCGGGCTACACAGATACGCAGTATTTT
>18|TRBV27|TRBD2|-|TRBJ2-3
CASSLLTSGRTSTDTQYF
TGTGCCAGCAGTTTATTGACTAGCGGGAGAACTAGCACAGATACGCAGTATTTT
>15|TRBV2|TRBD1|-|TRBJ2-2
CASSLDRSYGGELFF
TGTGCCAGCAGCTTGGACAGGTCCTATGGCGGGGAGCTGTTTTTT
>14|TRBV28|-|-|TRBJ1-2
CASSLRYLNYGYTF
TGTGCCAGCAGTTTGCGCTACCTTAACTATGGCTACACCTTC
>14|TRBV7-2|-|-|TRBJ1-6
CASSSYTSGSPLHF
TGTGCCAGCAGCTCGTATACTAGCGGCTCACCCCTCCACTTT
>14|TRBV6-2/TRBV6-3|-|-|TRBJ2-3
CASSYVRDTDTQYF
TGTGCCAGCAGTTACGTCCGGGACACAGATACGCAGTATTTT
>16|TRBV10-3|TRBD2|-|TRBJ2-1
CAISESRLAGGNEQFF
TGTGCCATCAGTGAGTCTCGCCTAGCGGGAGGGAATGAGCAGTTCTTC
>12|TRBV5-1|-|-|TRBJ2-5
CASSLSTETQYF
TGCGCCAGCAGCCTCTCTACAGAGACCCAGTACTTC
>16|TRBV30|-|-|TRBJ1-2
CAWRSSWGRDGYGYTF
TGTGCCTGGCGTAGTAGCTGGGGGCGAGATGGCTATGGCTACACCTTC
>17|TRBV27|TRBD2|-|TRBJ2-2
CASCYYSGIITPGELFF
TGTGCCAGCTGTTACTATAGCGGGATTATAACCCCCGGGGAGCTGTTTTTT
>14|TRBV21-1|-|-|TRBJ2-7
CASSGTGRFDEQYF
TGTGCCAGCAGCGGGACAGGAAGGTTCGACGAGCAGTACTTC
>14|TRBV5-4|TRBD1|-|TRBJ1-1
CASSSGQMNTEAFF
TGTGCCAGCAGCTCGGGACAGATGAACACTGAAGCTTTCTTT
>17|TRBV27|TRBD2|-|TRBJ2-3
CASSFGLSGRWSDTQYF
TGTGCCAGCAGTTTTGGGCTTAGCGGGAGGTGGTCAGATACGCAGTATTTT
>15|TRBV7-9|-|-|TRBJ1-1
CASREALGGNTEAFF
TGTGCCAGCCGAGAGGCGTTGGGTGGGAACACTGAAGCTTTCTTT
>12|TRBV3-1/TRBV3-2|-|-|TRBJ1-5
CASSQQNQPQHF
TGTGCCAGCAGCCAACAAAATCAGCCCCAGCATTTT
>18|TRBV19|-|-|TRBJ2-1
CASSIAGGGRAGYNEQFF
TGTGCCAGTAGTATAGCGGGGGGCGGCAGGGCGGGATACAATGAGCAGTTCTTC
>14|TRBV10-1|-|-|TRBJ1-1
CASSQSVANTEAFF
TGCGCCAGCAGCCAGTCCGTAGCGAACACTGAAGCTTTCTTT
>13|TRBV5-1|TRBD1|-|TRBJ1-2
CASSLDRGRGYTF
TGCGCCAGCAGCTTGGACAGGGGACGGGGCTACACCTTC
>14|TRBV28|-|-|TRBJ1-2
CASSPPRGIYGYTF
TGTGCCAGCAGTCCCCCTCGGGGGATCTATGGCTACACCTTC
>13|TRBV27|-|-|TRBJ2-3
CASSLDGRNTQYF
TGTGCCAGCAGTTTAGACGGGAGAAATACGCAGTATTTT
>14|TRBV5-1|-|-|TRBJ1-1
CVSSFGRGNTEAFF
TGCGTCAGCAGCTTTGGGCGGGGGAACACTGAAGCTTTCTTT
>12|TRBV5-1|TRBD2|-|TRBJ2-7
CASSRGGRSEYF
TGCGCCAGCAGTCGGGGCGGGAGATCGGAGTACTTC
>13|TRBV12-3/TRBV12-4|-|few|TRBJ2-1
CASSSRTFNEQFF
TGTGCCAGCAGCTCGAGGACTTTCAATGAGCAGTTCTTC
>14|TRBV6-2/TRBV6-3|-|-|TRBJ2-3
CASSITRSTDTQYF
TGTGCCAGCAGTATAACTAGAAGCACAGATACGCAGTATTTT
>14|TRBV5-1|TRBD1|-|TRBJ1-2
CASSRADRDYGYTF
TGCGCCAGCAGCCGAGCGGACAGGGACTATGGCTACACCTTC
>17|TRBV28|TRBD2|-|TRBJ2-2
CASSTAGLAGYTGELFF
TGTGCCAGCAGCACAGCGGGACTAGCGGGATACACCGGGGAGCTGTTTTTT
>14|TRBV25-1|-|-|TRBJ1-2
CASSDLRGGYGYTF
TGTGCCAGCAGTGATCTGAGGGGGGGATACGGCTACACCTTC
>15|TRBV15|TRBD1|-|TRBJ1-1
CATSRDWDRGTEAFF
TGTGCCACCAGCAGAGATTGGGACAGGGGCACTGAAGCTTTCTTT
>14|TRBV19|TRBD1|few|TRBJ2-7
CASSIARGLYEQYF
TGTGCCAGTAGTATTGCCAGGGGGCTATACGAGCAGTACTTC
>11|TRBV4-2|-|-|TRBJ2-1
CASHTGNEQFF
TGTGCCAGCCATACGGGCAATGAGCAGTTCTTC
>15|TRBV6-5|-|-|TRBJ1-6
CASSLDSNYNSPLHF
TGTGCCAGCAGCCTCGACAGCAACTATAATTCACCCCTCCACTTT
>15|TRBV3-1/TRBV3-2|-|-|TRBJ2-5
CASSQDERGSETQYF
TGTGCCAGCAGCCAAGATGAAAGGGGGTCGGAGACCCAGTACTTC
>15|TRBV2|TRBD2|-|TRBJ2-5
CASSGVAGEGETQYF
TGTGCCAGCAGTGGGGTCGCGGGAGAAGGAGAGACCCAGTACTTC
>13|TRBV2|-|-|TRBJ2-1
CASSPPGSNEQFF
TGTGCCAGCAGTCCCCCTGGGAGCAATGAGCAGTTCTTC
>16|TRBV6-6|TRBD1|-|TRBJ2-7
CASSSTGDFVSYEQYF
TGTGCCAGCAGTTCGACAGGGGACTTCGTCTCCTACGAGCAGTACTTC
>14|TRBV29-1|-|-|TRBJ1-2
CSVSPGGAGYGYTF
TGCAGCGTCAGTCCGGGGGGCGCGGGCTATGGCTACACCTTC
>12|TRBV30|-|-|TRBJ1-2
CAWDSGNYGYTF
TGTGCCTGGGACAGCGGTAACTATGGCTACACCTTC
>18|TRBV4-1|TRBD1|-|TRBJ2-5
CASSPSGTAIFSSETQYF
TGCGCCAGCAGCCCCTCCGGGACAGCTATTTTTTCTTCGGAGACCCAGTACTTC
>13|TRBV4-2|-|-|TRBJ2-7
CASSQGNGVVQYF
TGTGCCAGCAGCCAAGGAAACGGGGTAGTCCAGTACTTC
>13|TRBV10-3|TRBD1|-|TRBJ2-5
CATTGQGAKTQYF
TGTGCCACCACGGGACAGGGAGCGAAGACCCAGTACTTC
>13|TRBV12-3/TRBV12-4|-|-|TRBJ1-1
CASSGGINTEAFF
TGTGCCAGCAGCGGGGGAATAAACACTGAAGCTTTCTTT
>17|TRBV4-1|TRBD1|-|TRBJ1-5
CASSQDSRDSLNQPQHF
TGCGCCAGCAGCCAAGATAGCCGGGACAGCCTCAATCAGCCCCAGCATTTT
>17|TRBV7-2|TRBD2|-|TRBJ2-1
CASSYQGLAGGDNEQFF
TGTGCCAGCAGCTATCAAGGGCTAGCGGGGGGGGACAATGAGCAGTTCTTC
>14|TRBV30|TRBD1|-|TRBJ2-2
CAWNRGRNTGELFF
TGTGCCTGGAACAGGGGACGGAACACCGGGGAGCTGTTTTTT